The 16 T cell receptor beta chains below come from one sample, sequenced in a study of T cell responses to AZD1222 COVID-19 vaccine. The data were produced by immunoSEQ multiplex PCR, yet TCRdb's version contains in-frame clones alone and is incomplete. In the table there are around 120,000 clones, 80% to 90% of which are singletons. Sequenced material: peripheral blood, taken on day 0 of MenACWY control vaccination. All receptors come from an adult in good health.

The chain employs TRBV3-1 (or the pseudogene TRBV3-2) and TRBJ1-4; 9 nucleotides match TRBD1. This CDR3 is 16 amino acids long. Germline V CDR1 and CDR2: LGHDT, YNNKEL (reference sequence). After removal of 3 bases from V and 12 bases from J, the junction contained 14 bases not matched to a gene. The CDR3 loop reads CASSHRVWGQGGELFF. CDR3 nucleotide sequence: TGTGCCAGCAGCCATCGTGTGTGGGGACAGGGTGGGGAACTGTTTTTT.

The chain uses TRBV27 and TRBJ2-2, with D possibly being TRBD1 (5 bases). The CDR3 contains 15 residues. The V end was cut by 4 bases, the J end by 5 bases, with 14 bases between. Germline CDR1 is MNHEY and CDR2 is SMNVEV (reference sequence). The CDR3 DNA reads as TGTGCCAGCAGTTGGGCCAGGGTGGGGACCGGGGAGCTGTTTTTT. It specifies CASSWARVGTGELFF.

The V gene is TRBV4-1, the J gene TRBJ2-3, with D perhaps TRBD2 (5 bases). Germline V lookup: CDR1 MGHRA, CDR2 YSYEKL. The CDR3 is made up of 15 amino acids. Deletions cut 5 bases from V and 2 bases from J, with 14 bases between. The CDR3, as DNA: TGCGCCAGCAGCAGTGGAGCGGCTCTCACAGATACGCAGTATTTT. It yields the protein CASSSGAALTDTQYF.

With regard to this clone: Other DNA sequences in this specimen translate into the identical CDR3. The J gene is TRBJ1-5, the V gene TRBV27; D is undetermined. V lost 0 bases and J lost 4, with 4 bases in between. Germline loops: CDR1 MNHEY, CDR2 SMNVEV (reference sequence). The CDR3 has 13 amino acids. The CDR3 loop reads CASSLSPNQPQHF. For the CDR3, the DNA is TGTGCCAGCAGTTTATCGCCAAATCAGCCCCAGCATTTT.

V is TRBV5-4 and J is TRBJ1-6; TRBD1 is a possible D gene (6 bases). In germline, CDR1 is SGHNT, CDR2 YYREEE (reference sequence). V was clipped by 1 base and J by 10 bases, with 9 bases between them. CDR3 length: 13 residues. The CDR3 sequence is CASSLKGGSPLHF. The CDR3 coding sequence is TGTGCCAGCAGCTTGAAAGGGGGGTCACCCCTCCACTTT.

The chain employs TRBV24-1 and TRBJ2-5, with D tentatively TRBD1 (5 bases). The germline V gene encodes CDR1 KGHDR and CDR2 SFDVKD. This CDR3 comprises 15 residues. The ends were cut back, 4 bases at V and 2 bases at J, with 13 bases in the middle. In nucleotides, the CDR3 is TGTGCCACCAGTGAGCGGACATTCGGACAAGAGACCCAGTACTTC. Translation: CATSERTFGQETQYF.

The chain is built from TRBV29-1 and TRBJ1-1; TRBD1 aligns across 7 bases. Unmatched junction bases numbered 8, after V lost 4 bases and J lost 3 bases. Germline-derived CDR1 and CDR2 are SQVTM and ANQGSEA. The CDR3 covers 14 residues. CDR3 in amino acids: CSVVGGGADTEAFF. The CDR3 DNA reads TGCAGCGTTGTTGGAGGGGGCGCGGACACTGAAGCTTTCTTT.

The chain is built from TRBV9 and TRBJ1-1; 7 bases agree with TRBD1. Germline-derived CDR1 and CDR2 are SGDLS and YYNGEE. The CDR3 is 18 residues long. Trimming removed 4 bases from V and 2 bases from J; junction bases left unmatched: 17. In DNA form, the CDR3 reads TGTGCCAGCAGCCCTGGGGGCGGGACAGCCTGGAGAAACACTGAAGCTTTCTTT. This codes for CASSPGGGTAWRNTEAFF. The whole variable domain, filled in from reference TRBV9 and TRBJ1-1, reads DSGVTQTPKHLITATGQRVTLRCSPRSGDLSVYWYQQSLDQGLQFLIQYYNGEERAKGNILERFSAQQFPDLHSELNLSSLELGDSALYFCASSPGGGTAWRNTEAFFGQGTRLTVV.

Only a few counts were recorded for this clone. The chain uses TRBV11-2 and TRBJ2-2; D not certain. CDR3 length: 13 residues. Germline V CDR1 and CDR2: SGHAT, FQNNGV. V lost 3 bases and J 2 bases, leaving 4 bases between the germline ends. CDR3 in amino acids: CASSFSNTGELFF. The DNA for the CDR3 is TGTGCCAGCAGCTTCAGCAACACCGGGGAGCTGTTTTTT.

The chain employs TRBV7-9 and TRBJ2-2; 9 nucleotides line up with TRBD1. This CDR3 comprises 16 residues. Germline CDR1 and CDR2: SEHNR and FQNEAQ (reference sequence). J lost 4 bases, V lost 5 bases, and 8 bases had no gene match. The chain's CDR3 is CASSGGTGKGTGELFF. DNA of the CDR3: TGTGCCAGCAGCGGGGGGACAGGGAAGGGCACCGGGGAGCTGTTTTTT.

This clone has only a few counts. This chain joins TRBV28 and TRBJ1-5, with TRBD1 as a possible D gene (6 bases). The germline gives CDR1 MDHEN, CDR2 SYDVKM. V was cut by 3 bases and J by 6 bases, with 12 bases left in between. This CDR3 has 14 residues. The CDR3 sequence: CASSFSGGAQPQHF. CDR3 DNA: TGTGCCAGCAGTTTTAGCGGGGGGGCTCAGCCCCAGCATTTT. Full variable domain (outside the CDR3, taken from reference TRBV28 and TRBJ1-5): DVKVTQSSRYLVKRTGEKVFLECVQDMDHENMFWYRQDPGLGLRLIYFSYDVKMKEKGDIPEGYSVSREKKERFSLILESASTNQTSMYLCASSFSGGAQPQHFGDGTRLSIL.

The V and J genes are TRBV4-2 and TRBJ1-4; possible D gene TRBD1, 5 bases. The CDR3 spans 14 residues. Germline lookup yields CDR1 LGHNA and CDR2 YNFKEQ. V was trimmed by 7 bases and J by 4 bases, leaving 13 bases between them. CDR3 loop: CASTSGTYNEKLFF. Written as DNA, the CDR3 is TGTGCCAGCACCTCCGGGACGTATAATGAAAAACTGTTTTTT.

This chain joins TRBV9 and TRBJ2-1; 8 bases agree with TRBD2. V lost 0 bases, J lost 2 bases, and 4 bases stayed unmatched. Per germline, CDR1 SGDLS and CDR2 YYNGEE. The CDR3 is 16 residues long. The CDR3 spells CASSVVDGGAYNEQFF. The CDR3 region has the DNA TGTGCCAGCAGCGTAGTAGACGGGGGGGCCTACAATGAGCAGTTCTTC. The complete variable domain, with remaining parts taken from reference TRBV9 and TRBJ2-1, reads DSGVTQTPKHLITATGQRVTLRCSPRSGDLSVYWYQQSLDQGLQFLIQYYNGEERAKGNILERFSAQQFPDLHSELNLSSLELGDSALYFCASSVVDGGAYNEQFFGPGTRLTVL.

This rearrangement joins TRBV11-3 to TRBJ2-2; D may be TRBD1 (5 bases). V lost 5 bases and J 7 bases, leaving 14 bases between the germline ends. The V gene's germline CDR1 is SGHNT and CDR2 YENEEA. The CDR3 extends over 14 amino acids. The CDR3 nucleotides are TGTGCCAGCAGCGAATCCAGAAGGGGCGGGGAGCTGTTTTTT. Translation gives CASSESRRGGELFF.

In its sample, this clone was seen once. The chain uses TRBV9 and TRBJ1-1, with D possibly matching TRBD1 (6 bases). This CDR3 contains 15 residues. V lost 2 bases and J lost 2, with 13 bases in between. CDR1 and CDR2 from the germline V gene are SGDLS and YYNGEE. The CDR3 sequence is CASSVLRGGNTEAFF. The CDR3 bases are TGTGCCAGCAGCGTCCTAAGGGGGGGCAACACTGAAGCTTTCTTT.

In DNA form, the CDR3 reads TGTGCCAGCAGCAATCTAGCGGGGGGGCCCGGGGAGCTGTTTTTT. Protein product: CASSNLAGGPGELFF. The genes are TRBV5-4 and TRBJ2-2; 12 positions match TRBD2. The V segment lost 4 bases and the J segment 6 bases; nucleotides outside the gene matches: 4. The CDR3 length is 15 residues. Germline values: CDR1 SGHNT, CDR2 YYREEE (reference sequence).